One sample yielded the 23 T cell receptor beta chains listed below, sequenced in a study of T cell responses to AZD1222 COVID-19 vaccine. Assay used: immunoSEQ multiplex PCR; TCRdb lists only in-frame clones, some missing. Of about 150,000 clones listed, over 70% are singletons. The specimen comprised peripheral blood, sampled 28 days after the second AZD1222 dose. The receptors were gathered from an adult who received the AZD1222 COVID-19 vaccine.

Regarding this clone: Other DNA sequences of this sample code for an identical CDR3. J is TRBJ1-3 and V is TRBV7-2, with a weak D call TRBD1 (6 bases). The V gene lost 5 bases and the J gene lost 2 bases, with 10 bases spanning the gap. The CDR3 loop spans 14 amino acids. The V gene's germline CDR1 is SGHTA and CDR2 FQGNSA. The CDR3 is CASSPGAAGNTIYF. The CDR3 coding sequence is TGTGCCAGCAGCCCGGGGGCAGCTGGAAACACCATATATTTT.

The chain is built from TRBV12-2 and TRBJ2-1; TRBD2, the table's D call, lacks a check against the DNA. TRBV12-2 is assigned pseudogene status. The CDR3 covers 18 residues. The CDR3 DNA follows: TGTGCAAGTCGAAATAATTTGCCAAGCGGGAGGGCGGGCAATGAGCAGTTCTTC. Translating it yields CASRNNLPSGRAGNEQFF.

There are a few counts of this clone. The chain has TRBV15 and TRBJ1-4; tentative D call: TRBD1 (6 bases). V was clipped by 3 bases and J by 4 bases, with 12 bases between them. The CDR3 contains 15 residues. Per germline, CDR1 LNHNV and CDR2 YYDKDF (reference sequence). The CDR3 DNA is TGTGCCACCAGCAGTGGGCAGGGGTTTAATGAAAAACTGTTTTTT. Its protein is CATSSGQGFNEKLFF.

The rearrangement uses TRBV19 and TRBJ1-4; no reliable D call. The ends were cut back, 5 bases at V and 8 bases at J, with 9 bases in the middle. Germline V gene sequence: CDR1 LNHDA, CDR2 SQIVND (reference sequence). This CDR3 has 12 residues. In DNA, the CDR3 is TGTGCCAGTAGTCCAAGGGAAGAAAAACTGTTTTTT. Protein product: CASSPREEKLFF.

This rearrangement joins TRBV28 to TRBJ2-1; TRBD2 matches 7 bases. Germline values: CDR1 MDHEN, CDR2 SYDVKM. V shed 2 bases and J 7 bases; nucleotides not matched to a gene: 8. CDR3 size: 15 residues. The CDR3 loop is CASSLGAGAVNEQFF. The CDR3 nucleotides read TGTGCCAGCAGTTTAGGGGCGGGAGCGGTGAATGAGCAGTTCTTC.

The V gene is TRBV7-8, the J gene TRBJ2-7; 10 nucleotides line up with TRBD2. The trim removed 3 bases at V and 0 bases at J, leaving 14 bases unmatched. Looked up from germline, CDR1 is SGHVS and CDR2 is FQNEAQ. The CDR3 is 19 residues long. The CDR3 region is CASSFPMQREGPSSYEQYF. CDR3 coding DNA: TGTGCCAGCAGCTTCCCGATGCAGCGGGAGGGCCCAAGCTCCTACGAGCAGTACTTC. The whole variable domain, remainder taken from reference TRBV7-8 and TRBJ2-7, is GAGVSQSPRYKVAKRGQDVALRCDPISGHVSLFWYQQALGQGPEFLTYFQNEAQLDKSGLPSDRFFAERPEGSVSTLKIQRTQQEDSAVYLCASSFPMQREGPSSYEQYFGPGTRLTVT.

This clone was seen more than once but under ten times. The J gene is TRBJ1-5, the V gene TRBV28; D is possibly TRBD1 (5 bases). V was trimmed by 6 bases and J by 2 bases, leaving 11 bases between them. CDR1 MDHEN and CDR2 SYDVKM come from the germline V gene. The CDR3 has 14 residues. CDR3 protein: CASRDPGRNQPQHF. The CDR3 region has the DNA TGTGCCAGCAGGGACCCAGGGCGCAATCAGCCCCAGCATTTT.

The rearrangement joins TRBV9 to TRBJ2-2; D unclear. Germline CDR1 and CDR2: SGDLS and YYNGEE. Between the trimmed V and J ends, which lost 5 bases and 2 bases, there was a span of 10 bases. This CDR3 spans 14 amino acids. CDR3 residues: CASRRTLNTGELFF. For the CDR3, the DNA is TGTGCCAGCAGAAGGACCCTAAACACCGGGGAGCTGTTTTTT.

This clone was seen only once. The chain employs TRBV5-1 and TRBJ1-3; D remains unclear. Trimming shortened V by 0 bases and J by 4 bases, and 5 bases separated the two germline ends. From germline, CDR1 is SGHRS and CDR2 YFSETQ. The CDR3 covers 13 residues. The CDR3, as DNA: TGCGCCAGCAGCTTGGGTCAGGGAAACACCATATATTTT. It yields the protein CASSLGQGNTIYF.

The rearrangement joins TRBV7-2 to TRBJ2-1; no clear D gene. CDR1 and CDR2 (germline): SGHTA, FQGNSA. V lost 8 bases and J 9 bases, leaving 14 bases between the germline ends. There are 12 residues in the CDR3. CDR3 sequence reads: CASSPGLGEQFF. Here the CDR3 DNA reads TGTGCCAGCTCCCCCGGGCTTGGTGAGCAGTTCTTC.

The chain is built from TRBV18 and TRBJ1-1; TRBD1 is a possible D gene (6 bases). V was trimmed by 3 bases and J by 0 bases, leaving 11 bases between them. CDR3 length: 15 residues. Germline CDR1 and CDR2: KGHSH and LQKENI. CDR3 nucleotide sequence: TGTGCCAGCTCACCCGCCGGGACACTGAACACTGAAGCTTTCTTT. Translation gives CASSPAGTLNTEAFF.

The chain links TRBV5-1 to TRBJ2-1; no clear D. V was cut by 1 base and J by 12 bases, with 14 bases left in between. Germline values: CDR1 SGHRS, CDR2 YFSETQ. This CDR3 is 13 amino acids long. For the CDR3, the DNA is TGCGCCAGCAGCTTGATGCTCCTGGGTATGCAGTTCTTC. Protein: CASSLMLLGMQFF.

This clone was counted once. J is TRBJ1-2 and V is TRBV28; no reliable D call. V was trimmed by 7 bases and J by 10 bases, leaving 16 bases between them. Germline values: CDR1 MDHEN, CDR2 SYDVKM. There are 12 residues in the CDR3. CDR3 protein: CASTGSDDFYTF. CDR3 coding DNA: TGTGCCAGCACGGGGTCAGACGACTTCTACACCTTC.

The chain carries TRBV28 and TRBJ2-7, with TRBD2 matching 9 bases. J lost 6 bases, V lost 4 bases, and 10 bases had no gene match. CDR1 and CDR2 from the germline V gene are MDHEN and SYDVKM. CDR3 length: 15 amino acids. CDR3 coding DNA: TGTGCCAGCAGTTCCCCGACTAGCGGCCCTGGCGAGCAGTACTTC. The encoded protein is CASSSPTSGPGEQYF. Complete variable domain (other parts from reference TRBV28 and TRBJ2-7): DVKVTQSSRYLVKRTGEKVFLECVQDMDHENMFWYRQDPGLGLRLIYFSYDVKMKEKGDIPEGYSVSREKKERFSLILESASTNQTSMYLCASSSPTSGPGEQYFGPGTRLTVT.

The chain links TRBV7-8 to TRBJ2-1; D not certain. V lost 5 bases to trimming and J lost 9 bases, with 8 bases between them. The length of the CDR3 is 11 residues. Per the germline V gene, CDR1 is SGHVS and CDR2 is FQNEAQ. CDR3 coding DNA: TGTGCCAGCAGCCCCTGGGGTGAGCAGTTCTTC. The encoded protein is CASSPWGEQFF.

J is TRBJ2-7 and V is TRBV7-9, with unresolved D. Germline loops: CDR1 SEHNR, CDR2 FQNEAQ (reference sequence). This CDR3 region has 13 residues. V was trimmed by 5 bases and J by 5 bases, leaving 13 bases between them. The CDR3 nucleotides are TGTGCCAGCAGCGACCCGGGCCGCCACGAGCAGTACTTC. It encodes CASSDPGRHEQYF.

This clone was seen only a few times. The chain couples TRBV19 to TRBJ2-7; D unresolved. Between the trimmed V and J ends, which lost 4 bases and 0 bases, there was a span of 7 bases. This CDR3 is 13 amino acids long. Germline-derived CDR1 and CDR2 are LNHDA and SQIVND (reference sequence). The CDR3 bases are TGTGCCAGTAGTAGAAGGAGCTCCTACGAGCAGTACTTC. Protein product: CASSRRSSYEQYF.

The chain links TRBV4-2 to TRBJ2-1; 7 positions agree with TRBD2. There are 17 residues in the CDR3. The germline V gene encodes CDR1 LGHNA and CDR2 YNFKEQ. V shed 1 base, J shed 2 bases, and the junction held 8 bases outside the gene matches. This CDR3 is CASSQGGAGKAYNEQFF. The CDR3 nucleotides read TGTGCCAGCAGCCAAGGGGGAGCGGGAAAGGCCTACAATGAGCAGTTCTTC.

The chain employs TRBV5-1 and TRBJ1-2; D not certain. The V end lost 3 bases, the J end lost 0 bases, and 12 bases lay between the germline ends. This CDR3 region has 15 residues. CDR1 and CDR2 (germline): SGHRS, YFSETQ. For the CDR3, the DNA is TGCGCCAGCAGCTCGGGGTGGCAGACTAACTATGGCTACACCTTC. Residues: CASSSGWQTNYGYTF.

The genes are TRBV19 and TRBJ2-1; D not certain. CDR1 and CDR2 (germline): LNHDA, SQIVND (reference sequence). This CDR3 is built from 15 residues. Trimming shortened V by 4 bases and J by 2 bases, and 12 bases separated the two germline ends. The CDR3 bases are TGTGCCAGTAGTAATCGAGGAGATCCCTACAATGAGCAGTTCTTC. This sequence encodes CASSNRGDPYNEQFF.

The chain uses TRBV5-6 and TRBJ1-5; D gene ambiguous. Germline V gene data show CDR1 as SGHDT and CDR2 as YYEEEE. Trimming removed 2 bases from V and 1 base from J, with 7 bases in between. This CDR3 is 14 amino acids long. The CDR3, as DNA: TGTGCCAGCAGCTTCGGCAGCAGCAATCAGCCCCAGCATTTT. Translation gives CASSFGSSNQPQHF.

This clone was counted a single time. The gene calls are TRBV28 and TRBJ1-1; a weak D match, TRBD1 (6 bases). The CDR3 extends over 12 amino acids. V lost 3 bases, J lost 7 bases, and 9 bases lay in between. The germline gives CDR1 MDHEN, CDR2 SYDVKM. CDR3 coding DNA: TGTGCCAGCAGTTTTAGACAGGATGAAGCTTTCTTT. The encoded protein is CASSFRQDEAFF.

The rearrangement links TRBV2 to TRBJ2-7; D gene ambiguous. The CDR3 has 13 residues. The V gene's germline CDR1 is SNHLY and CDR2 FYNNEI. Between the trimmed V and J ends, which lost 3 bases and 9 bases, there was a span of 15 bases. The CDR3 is CASSDVAVGLQYF. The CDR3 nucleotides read TGTGCCAGCAGTGATGTCGCGGTCGGTTTGCAGTACTTC.